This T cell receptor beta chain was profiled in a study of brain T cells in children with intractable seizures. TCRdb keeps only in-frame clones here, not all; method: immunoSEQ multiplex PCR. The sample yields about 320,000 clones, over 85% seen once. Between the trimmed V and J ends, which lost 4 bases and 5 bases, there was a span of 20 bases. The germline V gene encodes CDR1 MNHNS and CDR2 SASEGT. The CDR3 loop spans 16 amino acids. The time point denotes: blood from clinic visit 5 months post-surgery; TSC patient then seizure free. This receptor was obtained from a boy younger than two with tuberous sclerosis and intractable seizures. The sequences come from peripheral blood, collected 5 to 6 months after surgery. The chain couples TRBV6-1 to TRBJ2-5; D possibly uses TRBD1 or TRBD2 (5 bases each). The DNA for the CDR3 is TGTGCCAGCAGTGCTACTAGTCCTGGGTCAGGGGAGACCCAGTACTTC. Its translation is CASSATSPGSGETQYF.